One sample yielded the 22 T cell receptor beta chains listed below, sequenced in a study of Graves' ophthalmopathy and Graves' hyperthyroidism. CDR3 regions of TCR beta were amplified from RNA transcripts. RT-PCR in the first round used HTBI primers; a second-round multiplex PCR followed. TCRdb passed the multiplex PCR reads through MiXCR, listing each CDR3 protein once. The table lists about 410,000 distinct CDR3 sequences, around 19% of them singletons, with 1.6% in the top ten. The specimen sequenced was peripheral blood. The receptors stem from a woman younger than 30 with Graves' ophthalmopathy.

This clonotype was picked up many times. Here the CDR3 DNA reads TGTGCCAGCTCACCGGTTGGGGGTTCCTATAATTCACCCCTCCACTTT. It encodes CASSPVGGSYNSPLHF. The V and J genes are TRBV18 and TRBJ1-6; possible D gene TRBD1, 5 bases. This CDR3 comprises 16 residues. CDR1 KGHSH and CDR2 LQKENI come from the germline V gene. The germline V and J ends were trimmed by 3 bases and 1 base, with 10 bases remaining between them. The full variable domain, its missing parts supplied by reference TRBV18 and TRBJ1-6, is NAGVMQNPRHLVRRRGQEARLRCSPMKGHSHVYWYRQLPEEGLKFMVYLQKENIIDESGMPKERFSAEFPKEGPSILRIQQVVRGDSAAYFCASSPVGGSYNSPLHFGNGTRLTVT.

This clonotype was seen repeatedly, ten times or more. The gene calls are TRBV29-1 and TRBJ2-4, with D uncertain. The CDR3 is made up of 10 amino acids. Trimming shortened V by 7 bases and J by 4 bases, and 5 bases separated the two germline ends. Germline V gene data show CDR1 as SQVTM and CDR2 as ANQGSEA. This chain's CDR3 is CSAFKNIQYF. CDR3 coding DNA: TGCAGCGCTTTTAAAAACATTCAGTACTTC.

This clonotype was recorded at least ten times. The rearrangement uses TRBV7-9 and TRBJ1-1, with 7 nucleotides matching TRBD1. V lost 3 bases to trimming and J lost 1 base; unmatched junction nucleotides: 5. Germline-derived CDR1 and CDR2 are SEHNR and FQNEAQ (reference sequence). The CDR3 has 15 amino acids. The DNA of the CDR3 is TGTGCCAGCAGCTTCCCCGGACAGGCGAACACTGAAGCTTTCTTT. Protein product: CASSFPGQANTEAFF.

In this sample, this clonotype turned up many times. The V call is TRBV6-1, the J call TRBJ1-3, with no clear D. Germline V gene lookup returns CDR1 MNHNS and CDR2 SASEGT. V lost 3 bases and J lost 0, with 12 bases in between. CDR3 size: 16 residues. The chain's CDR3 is CASSDSRTFSGNTIYF. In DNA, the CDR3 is TGTGCCAGCAGTGATTCCAGGACCTTCTCTGGAAACACCATATATTTT.

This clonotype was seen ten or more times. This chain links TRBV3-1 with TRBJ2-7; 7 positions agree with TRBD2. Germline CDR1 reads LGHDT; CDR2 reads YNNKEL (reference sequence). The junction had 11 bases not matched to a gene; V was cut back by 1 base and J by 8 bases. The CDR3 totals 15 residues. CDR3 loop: CASSQGTTSSGKQYF. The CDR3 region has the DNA TGTGCCAGCAGCCAAGGGACTACCTCCAGCGGGAAGCAGTACTTC.

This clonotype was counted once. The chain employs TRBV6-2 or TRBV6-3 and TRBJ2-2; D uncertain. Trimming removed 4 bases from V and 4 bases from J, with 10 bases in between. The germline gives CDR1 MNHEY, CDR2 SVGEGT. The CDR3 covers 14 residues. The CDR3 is CASSSQDFTGELFF. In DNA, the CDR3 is TGTGCCAGCAGTTCCCAAGACTTCACCGGGGAGCTGTTTTTT.

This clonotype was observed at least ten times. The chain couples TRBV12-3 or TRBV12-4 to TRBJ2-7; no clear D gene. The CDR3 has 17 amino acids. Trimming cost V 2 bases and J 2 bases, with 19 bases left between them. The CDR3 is CASSLSSGLPLAYEQYF. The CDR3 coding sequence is TGTGCCAGCAGTTTAAGTTCAGGCCTCCCACTGGCCTACGAGCAGTACTTC.

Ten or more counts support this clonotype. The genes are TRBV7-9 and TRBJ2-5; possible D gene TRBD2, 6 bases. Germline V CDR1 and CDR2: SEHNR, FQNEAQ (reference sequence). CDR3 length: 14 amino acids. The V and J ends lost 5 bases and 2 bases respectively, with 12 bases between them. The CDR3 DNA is TGTGCCAGCAGCCCGGGACTCCAGCAAGAGACCCAGTACTTC. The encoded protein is CASSPGLQQETQYF.

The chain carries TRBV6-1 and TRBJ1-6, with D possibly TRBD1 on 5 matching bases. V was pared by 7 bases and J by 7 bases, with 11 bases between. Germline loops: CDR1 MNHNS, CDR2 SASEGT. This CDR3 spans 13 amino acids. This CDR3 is CASNQGGNSPLHF. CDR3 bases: TGTGCCAGCAATCAGGGAGGGAATTCACCCCTCCACTTT.

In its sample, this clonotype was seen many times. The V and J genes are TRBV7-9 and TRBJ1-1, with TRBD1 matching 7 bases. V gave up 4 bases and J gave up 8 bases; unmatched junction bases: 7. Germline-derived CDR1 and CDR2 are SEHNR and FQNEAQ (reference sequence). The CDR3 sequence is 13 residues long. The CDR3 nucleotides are TGTGCCAGCAGCTCTCAGGGGGACAGCGAAGCTTTCTTT. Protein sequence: CASSSQGDSEAFF.

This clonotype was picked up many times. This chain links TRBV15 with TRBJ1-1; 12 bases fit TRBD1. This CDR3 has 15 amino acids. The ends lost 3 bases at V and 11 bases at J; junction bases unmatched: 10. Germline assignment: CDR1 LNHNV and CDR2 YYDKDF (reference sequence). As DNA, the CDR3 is TGTGCCACCAGCAGTCCCGGGACAGGGGGCGCGAAGGCTTTCTTT. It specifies CATSSPGTGGAKAFF.

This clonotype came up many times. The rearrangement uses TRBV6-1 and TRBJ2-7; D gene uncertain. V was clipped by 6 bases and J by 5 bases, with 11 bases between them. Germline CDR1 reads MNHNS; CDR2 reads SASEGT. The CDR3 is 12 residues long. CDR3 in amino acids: CASRALTHEQYF. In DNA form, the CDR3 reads TGTGCCAGCAGAGCTCTCACACACGAGCAGTACTTC.

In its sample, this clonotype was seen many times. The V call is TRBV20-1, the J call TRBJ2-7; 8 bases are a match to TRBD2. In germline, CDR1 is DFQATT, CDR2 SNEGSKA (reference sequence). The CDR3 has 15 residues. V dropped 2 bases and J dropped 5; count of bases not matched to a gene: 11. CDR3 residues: CSARSSPGGAHEQYF. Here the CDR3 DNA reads TGCAGTGCTAGATCATCCCCCGGGGGGGCCCACGAGCAGTACTTC.

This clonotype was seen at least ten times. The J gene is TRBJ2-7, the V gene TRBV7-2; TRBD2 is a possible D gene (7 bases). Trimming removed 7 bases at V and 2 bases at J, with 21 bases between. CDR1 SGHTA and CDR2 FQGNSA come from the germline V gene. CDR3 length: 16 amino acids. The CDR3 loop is CASIQTSRGPTYEQYF. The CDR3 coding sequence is TGTGCCAGCATCCAGACTAGCCGGGGGCCAACCTACGAGCAGTACTTC.

The CDR3 protein is CASSIVGRARGQETQYF. The CDR3 region has the DNA TGTGCCAGTAGTATAGTTGGCAGGGCGAGAGGGCAAGAGACCCAGTACTTC. The chain has TRBV19 and TRBJ2-5; tentatively, D is TRBD1 or TRBD2 (5 bases each). This CDR3 has 17 amino acids. Germline V gene data show CDR1 as LNHDA and CDR2 as SQIVND (reference sequence). V was cut by 1 base and J by 2 bases, with 17 bases left in between.

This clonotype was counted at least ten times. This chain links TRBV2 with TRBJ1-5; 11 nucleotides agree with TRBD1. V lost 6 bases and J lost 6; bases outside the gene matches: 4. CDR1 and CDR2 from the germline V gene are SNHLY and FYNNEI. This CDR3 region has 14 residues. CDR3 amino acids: CASRGTGGLQPQHF. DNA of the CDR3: TGTGCCAGCAGAGGGACAGGGGGTCTTCAGCCCCAGCATTTT.

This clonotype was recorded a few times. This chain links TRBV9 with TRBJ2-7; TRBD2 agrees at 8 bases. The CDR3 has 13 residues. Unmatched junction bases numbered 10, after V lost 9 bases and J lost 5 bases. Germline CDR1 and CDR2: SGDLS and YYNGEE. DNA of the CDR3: TGTGCCACTACAAGCGGGAGTCGCAACGAGCAGTACTTC. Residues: CATTSGSRNEQYF.

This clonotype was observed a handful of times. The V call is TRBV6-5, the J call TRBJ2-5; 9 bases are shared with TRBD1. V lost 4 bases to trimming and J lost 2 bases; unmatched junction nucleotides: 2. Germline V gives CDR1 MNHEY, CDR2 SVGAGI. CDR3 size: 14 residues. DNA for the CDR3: TGTGCCAGCAGTTGGGACAGGGTTCAAGAGACCCAGTACTTC. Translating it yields CASSWDRVQETQYF.

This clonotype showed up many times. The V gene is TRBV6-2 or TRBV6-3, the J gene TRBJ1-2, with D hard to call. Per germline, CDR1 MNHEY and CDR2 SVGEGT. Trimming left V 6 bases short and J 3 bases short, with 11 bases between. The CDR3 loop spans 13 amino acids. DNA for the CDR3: TGTGCCAGCAGCCCCGTCGGATACTATGGCTACACCTTC. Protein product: CASSPVGYYGYTF.

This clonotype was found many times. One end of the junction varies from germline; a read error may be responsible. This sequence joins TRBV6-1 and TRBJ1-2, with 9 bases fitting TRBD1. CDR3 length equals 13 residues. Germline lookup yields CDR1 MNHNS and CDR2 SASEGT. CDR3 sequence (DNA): TGTGCCGGCAGTGCGGACAGGGGTGGTGGCTACACCTTC. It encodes CAGSADRGGGYTF.

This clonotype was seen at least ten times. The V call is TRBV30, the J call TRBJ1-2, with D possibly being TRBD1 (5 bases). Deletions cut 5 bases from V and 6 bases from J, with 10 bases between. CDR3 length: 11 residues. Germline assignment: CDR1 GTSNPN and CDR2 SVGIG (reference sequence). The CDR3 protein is CAWQGGDGYTF. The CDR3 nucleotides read TGTGCCTGGCAGGGAGGGGATGGCTACACCTTC.

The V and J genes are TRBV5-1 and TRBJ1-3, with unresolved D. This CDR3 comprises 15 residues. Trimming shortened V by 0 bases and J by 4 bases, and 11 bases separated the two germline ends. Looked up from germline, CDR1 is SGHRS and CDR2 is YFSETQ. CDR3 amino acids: CASSLGAARGNTIYF. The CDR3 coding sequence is TGCGCCAGCAGCTTGGGCGCGGCAAGAGGAAACACCATATATTTT.